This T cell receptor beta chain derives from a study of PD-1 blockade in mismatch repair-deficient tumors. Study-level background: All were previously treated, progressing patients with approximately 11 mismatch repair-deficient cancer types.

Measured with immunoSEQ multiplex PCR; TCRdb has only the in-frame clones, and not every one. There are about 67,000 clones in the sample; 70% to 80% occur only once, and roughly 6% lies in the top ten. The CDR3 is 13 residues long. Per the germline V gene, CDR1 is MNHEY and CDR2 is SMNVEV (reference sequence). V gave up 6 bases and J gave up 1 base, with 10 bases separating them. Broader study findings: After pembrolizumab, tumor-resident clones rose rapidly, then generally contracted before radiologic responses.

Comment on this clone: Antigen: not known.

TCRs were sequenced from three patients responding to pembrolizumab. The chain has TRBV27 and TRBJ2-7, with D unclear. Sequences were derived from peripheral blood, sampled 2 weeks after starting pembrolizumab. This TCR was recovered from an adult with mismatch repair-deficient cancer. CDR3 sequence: CASRDYSSYEQYF. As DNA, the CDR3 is TGTGCCAGCAGGGATTACTCGTCCTACGAGCAGTACTTC.